Below, 7 T cell receptor beta chains from the same sample are listed, as sequenced in a study of T cell changes during pregnancy in multiple sclerosis. TCRdb keeps only in-frame clones here, not all; method: immunoSEQ multiplex PCR. The table records tens of thousands of clones, approximately 95% of them present only once. The source was peripheral blood, collected in the first trimester of pregnancy. Receptors were obtained from a female donor with multiple sclerosis, enrolled in a pregnancy study.

V is TRBV27 and J is TRBJ1-1, with D possibly being TRBD1 (5 bases). V was shortened by 5 bases and J by 4 bases, with 11 bases between the two germline ends. CDR3 length equals 13 residues. Germline CDR1 MNHEY, CDR2 SMNVEV (reference sequence). This CDR3 reads CASSLDRVTEAFF. The CDR3 DNA follows: TGTGCCAGCAGTCTCGACAGAGTCACTGAAGCTTTCTTT.

This chain joins TRBV9 and TRBJ2-1, with 8 bases lining up with TRBD2. Germline V gene data show CDR1 as SGDLS and CDR2 as YYNGEE. The V gene end was trimmed by 4 bases and the J gene end by 5 bases; junction bases not matched to a gene: 23. The CDR3 has 20 amino acids. CDR3: CASSPGLGASGLARDNEQFF. CDR3 sequence (DNA): TGTGCCAGCAGCCCAGGGTTGGGTGCTTCTGGACTAGCTCGCGACAATGAGCAGTTCTTC. Together with reference TRBV9 and TRBJ2-1, the CDR3 gives the full variable domain: DSGVTQTPKHLITATGQRVTLRCSPRSGDLSVYWYQQSLDQGLQFLIQYYNGEERAKGNILERFSAQQFPDLHSELNLSSLELGDSALYFCASSPGLGASGLARDNEQFFGPGTRLTVL.

The V and J genes are TRBV11-2 and TRBJ2-1; 13 bases agree with TRBD2. The ends lost 3 bases at V and 5 bases at J; junction bases unmatched: 1. CDR1 and CDR2 from the germline V gene are SGHAT and FQNNGV. The CDR3 loop spans 15 amino acids. The CDR3 here is CASSLGTSGNNEQFF. The CDR3 DNA reads as TGTGCCAGCAGCTTGGGGACTAGCGGGAACAATGAGCAGTTCTTC.

This clone was seen once. The chain's CDR3 is CASSLSGGAGFGYTF. CDR3 coding DNA: TGTGCCAGCAGTTTAAGCGGGGGCGCGGGGTTTGGCTACACCTTC. This chain connects TRBV28 to TRBJ1-2; a possible D gene is TRBD1 (6 bases). Germline V gives CDR1 MDHEN, CDR2 SYDVKM. The CDR3 is made up of 15 amino acids. With 2 bases removed from V and 7 bases from J, the gap between germline ends came to 17 bases.

The genes are TRBV9 and TRBJ2-3; tentative D call: TRBD1 (6 bases). Germline V gene data show CDR1 as SGDLS and CDR2 as YYNGEE. The CDR3 has 15 amino acids. The V end was cut by 0 bases, the J end by 3 bases, with 11 bases between. The CDR3 DNA reads as TGTGCCAGCAGCGTAGACAGGGTTTGGACAGATACGCAGTATTTT. It codes for CASSVDRVWTDTQYF.

The chain links TRBV5-4 to TRBJ2-1; 7 bases are a match to TRBD1. V shed 4 bases and J 6 bases; nucleotides not matched to a gene: 13. Germline values: CDR1 SGHNT, CDR2 YYREEE (reference sequence). The CDR3 covers 16 residues. The chain's CDR3 is CASSVSQGVYLNEQFF. CDR3 nucleotide sequence: TGTGCCAGCAGCGTATCGCAGGGGGTCTACCTCAATGAGCAGTTCTTC.

This chain joins TRBV20-1 and TRBJ2-7; D perhaps matches TRBD2 (5 bases). There are 11 residues in the CDR3. V was trimmed by 5 bases and J by 8 bases, leaving 13 bases between them. CDR1 and CDR2 from the germline V gene are DFQATT and SNEGSKA (reference sequence). The CDR3 is CSASVREKQYF. In DNA, the CDR3 is TGCAGTGCTTCGGTACGGGAAAAGCAGTACTTC.